The source of this T cell receptor (beta chain) is a study of T-cell reconstitution after alpha-beta-depleted transplantation in children. Unique molecular identifiers were incorporated during preparation of the TCRbeta library. TCRdb fed the PCR reads into MiXCR, producing one record per CDR3 protein. The sample yields around 270,000 distinct CDR3 sequences, 10% seen once. This CDR3 is built from 15 residues. The germline CDR1 and CDR2 sequences are MNHEY and SVGAGI. V lost 0 bases to trimming and J lost 2 bases, with 9 bases between them. The table lists this clonotype with many counts. The receptor was isolated from a boy younger than two with acute myeloid leukemia, due to receive a stem cell transplant. The chain links TRBV6-5 to TRBJ2-3, with D perhaps given as TRBD1 or TRBD2 (5 bases each). The material sequenced was PBMCs, taken before TCRalphabeta/CD19-depleted stem cell transplant. CDR3 nucleotide sequence: TGTGCCAGCAGTTACTCGAGGGGATACACAGATACGCAGTATTTT. It yields the protein CASSYSRGYTDTQYF.